These 16 T cell receptor beta chains were all obtained from the same sample, sequenced in a study of blood T cell repertoires in COVID-19. Data came from immunoSEQ multiplex PCR; TCRdb stores just in-frame clones and leaves some out. The sample holds 95,000 to 110,000 clones, 89% seen once. The sample comprised peripheral blood. Receptors originate from a woman in her sixties with acute or convalescent COVID-19.

CDR3 coding DNA: TGTGCCATCAGCGCAGGGGGAAATGAAAAACTGTTTTTT. Protein product: CAISAGGNEKLFF. The chain links TRBV10-3 to TRBJ1-4; TRBD1 agrees at 7 bases. From germline, CDR1 is ENHRY and CDR2 SYGVKD. CDR3 length: 13 amino acids. Unmatched junction bases numbered 3, after V lost 6 bases and J lost 5 bases.

CDR3 sequence: CASSFTGGYGYTF. The CDR3, as DNA: TGTGCCAGCAGTTTTACAGGGGGCTATGGCTACACCTTC. The V call is TRBV12-3 or TRBV12-4, the J call TRBJ1-2; 8 nucleotides align to TRBD1. This CDR3 has 13 residues. The J segment lost 4 bases and the V segment lost 3 bases, leaving 1 base of the junction unmatched.

The genes are TRBV5-1 and TRBJ1-3, with 8 bases aligning to TRBD1. V lost 0 bases to trimming and J lost 4 bases; unmatched junction nucleotides: 6. The CDR3 has 16 residues. The germline V gene has CDR1 SGHRS and CDR2 YFSETQ. The DNA for the CDR3 is TGCGCCAGCAGCTTGGTGCAGGGGGCTTCAGGAAACACCATATATTTT. This codes for CASSLVQGASGNTIYF.

The chain links TRBV6-6 to TRBJ1-1; 9 bases match TRBD1. This CDR3 contains 15 residues. V shed 2 bases and J 4 bases; nucleotides not matched to a gene: 5. The V gene's germline CDR1 is MNHNY and CDR2 SVGAGI (reference sequence). DNA for the CDR3: TGTGCCAGCAGTTACGGGCTGACAGGGGGCACTGAAGCTTTCTTT. It translates to CASSYGLTGGTEAFF.

The genes are TRBV7-6 and TRBJ2-2; TRBD1 is a possible D gene (6 bases). In germline, CDR1 is SGHVS, CDR2 FNYEAQ. CDR3 length: 16 amino acids. The ends were cut back, 1 base at V and 1 base at J, with 10 bases in the middle. The CDR3 DNA reads TGTGCCAGCAGCTTAGGGGGCAGGGGGAACACCGGGGAGCTGTTTTTT. Residues: CASSLGGRGNTGELFF.

This chain connects TRBV24-1 to TRBJ1-2; 9 bases map to TRBD1. Germline CDR1 reads KGHDR; CDR2 reads SFDVKD. The CDR3 is 15 amino acids. The V gene end was trimmed by 8 bases and the J gene end by 5 bases; junction bases not matched to a gene: 11. DNA of the CDR3: TGTGCCACCAATGGGACAGGGCCGGTTGGGTATGGCTACACCTTC. Its protein product is CATNGTGPVGYGYTF.

The rearrangement links TRBV30 to TRBJ1-6; D remains unclear. The length of the CDR3 is 12 residues. The germline V gene has CDR1 GTSNPN and CDR2 SVGIG (reference sequence). The V end was cut by 1 base, the J end by 9 bases, with 7 bases between. The chain's CDR3 is CAWSGEVSPLHF. For the CDR3, the DNA is TGTGCCTGGAGTGGGGAGGTTTCACCCCTCCACTTT. Drawing the rest from reference TRBV30 and TRBJ1-6, the complete variable domain is SQTIHQWPATLVQPVGSPLSLECTVEGTSNPNLYWYRQAAGRGLQLLFYSVGIGQISSEVPQNLSASRPQDRQFILSSKKLLLSDSGFYLCAWSGEVSPLHFGNGTRLTVT.

The chain uses TRBV19 and TRBJ2-5; 9 bases match TRBD1. The junction had 5 bases not matched to a gene; V was cut back by 5 bases and J by 4 bases. This CDR3 has 14 residues. Germline CDR1 is LNHDA and CDR2 is SQIVND (reference sequence). The CDR3 DNA follows: TGTGCCAGTAGTGTTACAGGGGGCCGAGAGACCCAGTACTTC. Translated, it gives CASSVTGGRETQYF.

With respect to this clone: Sequence at one end of the junction differs from germline and may be a read error. J is TRBJ1-5 and V is TRBV10-3; TRBD1 matches at 11 bases. Germline V lookup: CDR1 ENHRY, CDR2 SYGVKD. The CDR3 runs to 17 residues. CDR3 sequence: CAPRGGQGVDSSQPQHF. The CDR3 nucleotides read TGTGCCCCCAGGGGGGGACAGGGGGTGGATAGCAGTCAGCCCCAGCATTTT.

The chain joins TRBV15 to TRBJ2-7; D unresolved. V was pared by 0 bases and J by 7 bases, with 13 bases between. CDR3 size: 14 residues. CDR1 and CDR2 from the germline V gene are LNHNV and YYDKDF (reference sequence). CDR3 in amino acids: CATSRDPLSSEQYF. CDR3 coding DNA: TGTGCCACCAGCAGAGATCCCCTTAGTAGTGAGCAGTACTTC.

The rearrangement joins TRBV13 to TRBJ1-1; D is undetermined. This CDR3 comprises 15 residues. Trimming took 5 bases from V and 1 from J, leaving 14 bases between them. Germline V gene data show CDR1 as PRHDT and CDR2 as FYEKMQ (reference sequence). The DNA for the CDR3 is TGTGCCAGCAGCCGCCCACCCGGGTCGAACACTGAAGCTTTCTTT. Translated: CASSRPPGSNTEAFF.

Details on this clone: Other DNA sequences in the sample encode the same CDR3. The chain couples TRBV19 to TRBJ1-6; the match to TRBD1 covers 8 bases. V shed 3 bases and J 7 bases; nucleotides not matched to a gene: 2. Germline CDR1 and CDR2: LNHDA and SQIVND (reference sequence). The CDR3 runs 14 residues. The DNA of the CDR3 is TGTGCCAGTAGTATCGGGACAGGAAATTCACCCCTCCACTTT. Its protein product is CASSIGTGNSPLHF.

V is TRBV11-2 and J is TRBJ2-1; D gene ambiguous. The CDR3 has 15 amino acids. Trimming shortened V by 2 bases and J by 4 bases, and 12 bases separated the two germline ends. Germline loops: CDR1 SGHAT, CDR2 FQNNGV. The CDR3 protein is CASSLSALAYNEQFF. CDR3 DNA sequence: TGTGCCAGCAGCTTATCAGCGTTGGCGTACAATGAGCAGTTCTTC.

This sequence joins TRBV28 and TRBJ2-2, with 8 bases fitting TRBD2. Germline V CDR1 and CDR2: MDHEN, SYDVKM. V was clipped by 7 bases and J by 2 bases; unmatched bases: 6. The CDR3 sequence is 15 residues long. The DNA for the CDR3 is TGTGCCAGCATCGTCAGCGGGGGTAACACCGGGGAGCTGTTTTTT. Translated: CASIVSGGNTGELFF. Full variable domain (missing parts from reference TRBV28 and TRBJ2-2): DVKVTQSSRYLVKRTGEKVFLECVQDMDHENMFWYRQDPGLGLRLIYFSYDVKMKEKGDIPEGYSVSREKKERFSLILESASTNQTSMYLCASIVSGGNTGELFFGEGSRLTVL.

The rearrangement uses TRBV7-9 and TRBJ1-2; 11 bases map to TRBD1. The CDR3 covers 14 residues. Germline V gene sequence: CDR1 SEHNR, CDR2 FQNEAQ (reference sequence). J was trimmed by 4 bases and V by 5 bases; bases with no gene match: 3. The CDR3 sequence is CASSPGTGGYGYTF. The DNA of the CDR3 is TGTGCCAGCAGCCCCGGGACAGGGGGCTATGGCTACACCTTC.

DNA for the CDR3: TGTGCCAGCAGCCGGGGAGGCTCAGAGGTTTTCTTT. Protein sequence: CASSRGGSEVFF. The chain couples TRBV3-1 (or the pseudogene TRBV3-2) to TRBJ1-1; D unresolved. V dropped 4 bases and J dropped 13 bases, with 16 bases sitting between them. The CDR3 is 12 residues long. Germline lookup yields CDR1 LGHDT and CDR2 YNNKEL (reference sequence).